This TCR beta chain is from a study of blood T cell repertoires in COVID-19. Study as a whole: The United States, Italy and Spain provided the acute and convalescent COVID-19 samples. PBMCs, B-cell-depleted T cells, or T cells were the source of the cDNA or gDNA that made up the material.

Per the study methods: Using reference gene primer amplification, nucleated cell counts were estimated. The repertoire was sequenced with immunoSEQ multiplex PCR; TCRdb's copy has only in-frame clones and lacks some. V and J calls plus clone size are reproduced from that table; the DNA served to infer D and trimming. This table holds fewer than 150,000 clones, over 65% found once. The CDR3 consists of 13 residues. In germline, CDR1 is SNHLY, CDR2 FYNNEI. V was cut by 8 bases and J by 7 bases, with 15 bases left in between. The chain has TRBV2 and TRBJ1-5; unclear D gene. What was sequenced was peripheral blood. This TCR was recovered from a man aged 65 to 85 with acute or convalescent COVID-19. This CDR3 reads CASHRELEQPQHF. Here the CDR3 DNA reads TGTGCCAGCCACCGGGAACTGGAGCAGCCCCAGCATTTT.